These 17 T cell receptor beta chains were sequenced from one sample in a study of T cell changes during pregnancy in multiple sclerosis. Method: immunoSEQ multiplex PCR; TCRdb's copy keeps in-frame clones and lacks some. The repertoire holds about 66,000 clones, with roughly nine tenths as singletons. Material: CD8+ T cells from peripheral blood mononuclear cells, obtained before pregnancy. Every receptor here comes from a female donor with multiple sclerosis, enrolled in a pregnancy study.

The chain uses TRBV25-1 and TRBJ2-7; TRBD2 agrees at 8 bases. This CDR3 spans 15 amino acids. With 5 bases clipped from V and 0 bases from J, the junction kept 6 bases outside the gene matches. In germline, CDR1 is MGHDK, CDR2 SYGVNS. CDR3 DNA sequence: TGTGCCAGCAGTTTACTAGCGGCGAGCTCCTACGAGCAGTACTTC. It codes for CASSLLAASSYEQYF.

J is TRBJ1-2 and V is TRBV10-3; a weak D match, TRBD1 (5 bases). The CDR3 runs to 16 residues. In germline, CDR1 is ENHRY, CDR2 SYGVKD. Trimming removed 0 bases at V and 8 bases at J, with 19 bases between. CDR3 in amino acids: CAISESGDGIPSGYTF. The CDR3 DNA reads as TGTGCCATCAGTGAGTCAGGGGATGGAATCCCCTCCGGCTACACCTTC.

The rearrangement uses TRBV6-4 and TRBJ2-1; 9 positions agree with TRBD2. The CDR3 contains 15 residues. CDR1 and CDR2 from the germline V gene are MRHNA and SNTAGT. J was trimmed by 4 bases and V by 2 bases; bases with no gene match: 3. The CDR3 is CASSDGGGEYNEQFF. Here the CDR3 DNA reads TGTGCCAGCAGTGACGGCGGGGGGGAGTACAATGAGCAGTTCTTC.

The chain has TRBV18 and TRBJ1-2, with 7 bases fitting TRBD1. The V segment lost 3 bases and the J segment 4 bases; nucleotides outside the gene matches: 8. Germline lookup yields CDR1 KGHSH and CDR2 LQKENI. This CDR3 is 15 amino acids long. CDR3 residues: CASSPQRQGTYGYTF. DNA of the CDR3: TGTGCCAGCTCACCTCAGCGACAGGGAACCTATGGCTACACCTTC.

CDR3 in amino acids: CASSSTGRITEAFF. CDR3 DNA sequence: TGTGCCAGCAGCTCGACAGGGAGGATCACTGAAGCTTTCTTT. The chain recombines TRBV7-8 with TRBJ1-1; 7 bases are a match to TRBD1. CDR3 length equals 14 residues. From germline, CDR1 is SGHVS and CDR2 FQNEAQ. V trimming: 4 bases; J trimming: 4 bases; junction bases outside the gene matches: 6. The full variable domain, its missing parts supplied by reference TRBV7-8 and TRBJ1-1, is GAGVSQSPRYKVAKRGQDVALRCDPISGHVSLFWYQQALGQGPEFLTYFQNEAQLDKSGLPSDRFFAERPEGSVSTLKIQRTQQEDSAVYLCASSSTGRITEAFFGQGTRLTVV.

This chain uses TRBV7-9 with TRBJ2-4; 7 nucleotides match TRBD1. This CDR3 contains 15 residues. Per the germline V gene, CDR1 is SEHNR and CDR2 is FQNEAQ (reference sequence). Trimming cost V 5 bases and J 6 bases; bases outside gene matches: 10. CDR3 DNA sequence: TGTGCCAGCAGCCCCATGGACAGGCCGAGAAACATTCAGTACTTC. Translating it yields CASSPMDRPRNIQYF.

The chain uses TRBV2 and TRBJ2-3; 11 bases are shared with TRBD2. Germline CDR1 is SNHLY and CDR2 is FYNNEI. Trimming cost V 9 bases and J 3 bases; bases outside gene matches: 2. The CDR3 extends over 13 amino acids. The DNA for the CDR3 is TGTGCCAGTAGCGGGGGGGAAACAGATACGCAGTATTTT. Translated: CASSGGETDTQYF.

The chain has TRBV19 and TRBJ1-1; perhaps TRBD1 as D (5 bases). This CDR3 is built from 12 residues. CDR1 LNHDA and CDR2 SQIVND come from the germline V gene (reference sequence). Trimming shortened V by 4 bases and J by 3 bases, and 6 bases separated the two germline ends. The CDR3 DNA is TGTGCCAGTAGTAGGGGGGACACTGAAGCTTTCTTT. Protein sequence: CASSRGDTEAFF.

The CDR3 region is CASSLPFSDNEQFF. The CDR3 DNA is TGCGCCAGCAGCTTGCCCTTTAGCGACAATGAGCAGTTCTTC. The rearrangement joins TRBV5-1 to TRBJ2-1, with a tentative D call TRBD2 (5 bases). Trimming left V 1 base short and J 5 bases short, with 10 bases between. Germline loops: CDR1 SGHRS, CDR2 YFSETQ. This CDR3 is built from 14 residues.

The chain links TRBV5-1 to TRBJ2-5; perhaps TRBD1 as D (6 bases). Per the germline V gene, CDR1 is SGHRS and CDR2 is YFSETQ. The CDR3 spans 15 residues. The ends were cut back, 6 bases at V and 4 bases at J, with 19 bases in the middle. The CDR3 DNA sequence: TGCGCCAGCACCCCCGCAGCAGGGGTCTCAGAGACCCAGTACTTC. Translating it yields CASTPAAGVSETQYF. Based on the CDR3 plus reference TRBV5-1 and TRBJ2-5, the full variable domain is KAGVTQTPRYLIKTRGQQVTLSCSPISGHRSVSWYQQTPGQGLQFLFEYFSETQRNKGNFPGRFSGRQFSNSRSEMNVSTLELGDSALYLCASTPAAGVSETQYFGPGTRLLVL.

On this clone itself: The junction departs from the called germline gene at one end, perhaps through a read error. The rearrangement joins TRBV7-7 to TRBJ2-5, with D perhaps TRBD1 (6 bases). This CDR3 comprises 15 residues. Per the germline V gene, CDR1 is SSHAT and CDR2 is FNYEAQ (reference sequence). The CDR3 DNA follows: TGTGCTAGCAGCTTAGAACAGGGCTCAGGAGAGACCCAGTACTTC. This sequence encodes CASSLEQGSGETQYF.

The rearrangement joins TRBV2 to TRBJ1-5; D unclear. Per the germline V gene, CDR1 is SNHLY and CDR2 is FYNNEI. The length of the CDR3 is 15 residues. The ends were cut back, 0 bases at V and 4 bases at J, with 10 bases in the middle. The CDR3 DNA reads TGTGCCAGCAGTGAAGCGGTAGCATTTAATCAGCCCCAGCATTTT. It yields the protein CASSEAVAFNQPQHF.

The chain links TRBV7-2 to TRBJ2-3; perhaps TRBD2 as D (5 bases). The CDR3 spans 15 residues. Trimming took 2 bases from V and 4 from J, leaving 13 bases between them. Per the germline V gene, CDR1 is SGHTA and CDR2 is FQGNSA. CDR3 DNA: TGTGCCAGCAGCTTATCGGGCCCAGCGGCAGATACGCAGTATTTT. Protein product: CASSLSGPAADTQYF.

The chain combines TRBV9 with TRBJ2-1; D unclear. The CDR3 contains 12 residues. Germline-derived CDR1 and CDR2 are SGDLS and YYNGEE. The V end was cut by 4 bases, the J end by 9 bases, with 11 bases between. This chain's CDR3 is CASSPSRSEQFF. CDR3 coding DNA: TGTGCCAGCAGCCCCTCGCGTAGTGAGCAGTTCTTC.

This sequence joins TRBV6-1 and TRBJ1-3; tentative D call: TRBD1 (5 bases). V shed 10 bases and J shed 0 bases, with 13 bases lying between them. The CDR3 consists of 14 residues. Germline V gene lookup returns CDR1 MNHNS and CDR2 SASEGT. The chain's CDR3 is CANLQENSGNTIYF. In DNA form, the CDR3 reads TGTGCCAACCTACAGGAAAACTCTGGAAACACCATATATTTT.

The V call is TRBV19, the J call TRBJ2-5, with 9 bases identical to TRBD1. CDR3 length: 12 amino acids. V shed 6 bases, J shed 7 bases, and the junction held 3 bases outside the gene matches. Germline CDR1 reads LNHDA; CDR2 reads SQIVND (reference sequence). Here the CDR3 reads CASRATGGTQYF. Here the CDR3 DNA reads TGTGCCAGTAGGGCGACAGGGGGGACCCAGTACTTC.

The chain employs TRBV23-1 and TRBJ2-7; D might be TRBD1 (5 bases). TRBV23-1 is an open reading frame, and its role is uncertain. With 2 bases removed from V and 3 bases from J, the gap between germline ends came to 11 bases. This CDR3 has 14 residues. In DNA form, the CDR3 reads TGCGCCAGCAGTCAAGCGACAGAAAACTACGAGCAGTACTTC. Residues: CASSQATENYEQYF.